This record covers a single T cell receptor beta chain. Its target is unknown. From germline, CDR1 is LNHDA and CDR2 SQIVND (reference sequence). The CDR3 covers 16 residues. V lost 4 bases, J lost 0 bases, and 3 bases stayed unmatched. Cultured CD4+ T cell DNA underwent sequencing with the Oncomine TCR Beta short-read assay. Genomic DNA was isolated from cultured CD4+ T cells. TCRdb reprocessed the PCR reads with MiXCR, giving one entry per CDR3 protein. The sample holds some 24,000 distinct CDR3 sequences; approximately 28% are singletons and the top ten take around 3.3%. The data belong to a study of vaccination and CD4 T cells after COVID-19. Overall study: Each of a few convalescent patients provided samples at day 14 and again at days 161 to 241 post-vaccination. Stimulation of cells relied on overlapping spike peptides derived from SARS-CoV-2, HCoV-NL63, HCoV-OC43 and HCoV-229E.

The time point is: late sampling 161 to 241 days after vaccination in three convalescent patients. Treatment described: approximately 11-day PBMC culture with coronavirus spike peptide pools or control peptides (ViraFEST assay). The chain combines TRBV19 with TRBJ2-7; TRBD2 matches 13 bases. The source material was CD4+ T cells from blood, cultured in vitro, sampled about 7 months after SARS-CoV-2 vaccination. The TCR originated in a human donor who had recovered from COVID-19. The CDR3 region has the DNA TGTGCCAGTAGTAGACTAGCGGGAGGTAACTCCTACGAGCAGTACTTC. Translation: CASSRLAGGNSYEQYF.